Sequencing of this T cell receptor (beta chain) was carried out in a study of T cells after yellow fever vaccination (dated by TCRdb to between 2018 and 2021). Looking at the study overall: Libraries from fractions with low cell numbers were prepared with the SMART-Seq v4 Ultra Low Input RNA kit. To follow T-cell clones before and after primary and booster YFV17D yellow fever vaccination, bulk TCR alpha and beta repertoires were sequenced over time. Two healthy male donors made up the cohort, one aged 18 to 29 years and the other aged 30 to 40 years. Bulk PBMC replicates and cell subsets were isolated from blood drawn at multiple timepoints before and after both primary and secondary immunization. Beyond this particular receptor, the publication reports: The study included only a couple of donors, which limits how far the findings can be generalized. Compared with the primary T-cell response, the secondary T-cell response was weaker but faster, peaking on day 5 rather than day 15. Because abundant contaminating clonotypes from the bulk population could be contained in FACS-sorted repertoires, computational filtering was required. Most clones expanded after primary vaccination (96% of CD4 and about 85% of CD8) were re-detected after the booster, suggesting that broad memory maintenance occurred. A small fraction of clonotypes showed up in both the CD4 and CD8 compartments, probably as a result of convergent recombination.

This clonotype was seen ten or more times. Its antigen has not been determined. Base quality data are lacking; no much larger clone is found one base away. The run used an Illumina NovaSeq 6000. TCR cDNA was synthesized by 5'RACE template switching, which introduced a universal primer site and unique molecular identifiers. Priming for cDNA synthesis came from both the TCR alpha and TCR beta constant segments. Two PCR steps were used to amplify libraries, with sample barcodes and sequencing adapters being added in the second step. Libraries were sequenced on Illumina HiSeq 2500 (2x100 bp) or NovaSeq (2x150 bp). For the original study's pipeline: MIGEC handled demultiplexing of reads and collapsing into UMI consensus sequences, while MiXCR performed V(D)J alignment. Vaccine-responding clonotypes were identified with edgeR using replicate PBMC samples, with FDR below 0.01 and a log2 fold change above 5 up to day 15 being required. CD4 or CD8 identity was assigned to each bulk clonotype according to whether the clonotype was present at higher abundance in the sequenced CD4 repertoire or the sequenced CD8 repertoire. In-frame beta chains were kept once TCRdb had trimmed the public reads at Q25 with fastp and called clones with MiXCR. CDR3 protein duplicates are merged, each entry listing the most common genes and DNA. These V and J calls are TCRdb output, not the study's own analysis. Across this sample there are over 300,000 distinct CDR3 sequences, with roughly 3.5% seen only once. 23% of the sample lies in the top ten.

The sample's treatment or condition label, decoded: live attenuated yellow fever vaccine strain. At every blood-draw timepoint, two biological replicates of bulk PBMCs were collected. A standard Ficoll-Paque protocol was used to isolate PBMCs from peripheral blood. TriZol was used to extract RNA from bulk PBMCs, CD4 and CD8 fractions, and dextramer-positive and dextramer-negative fractions. Including cysteine and phenylalanine, the CDR3 has 15 amino acids. Only the CDR3 region is kept as DNA, spanning 45 bases read in frame from base 1. CDR1 and CDR2, per the germline V gene, are SGHAT and FQNNGV. Trimmed from V: 0 bases; trimmed from J: 10 bases; junction bases lacking a gene match: 5.

This sequence uses TRBV11-2 and TRBJ1-6, and TRBD1 matches 8 of the central bases. The sample here was PBMCs, taken on the day of the yellow fever booster vaccination. The receptor comes from a man younger than 35 who received the YFV17D yellow fever vaccine. CDR3 sequence: CASSLDRTGNSPLHF. In nucleotide form, the sequence is TGTGCCAGCAGCTTAGATCGGACAGGGAACTCACCCCTCCACTTT.